This TCR beta chain was identified in a study of T-cell memory formation after mild COVID-19. Study-level information: Most TCR clusters belonged to a single donor.

The CDR3 runs 11 residues. CDR1 is SEHNR and CDR2 is FQNEAQ in the germline V gene (reference sequence). V was cut by 2 bases and J by 6 bases, with 4 bases left in between. TCRdb reprocessed the 5' RACE reads with MiXCR, giving one entry per CDR3 protein. The repertoire includes around 340,000 distinct CDR3 sequences, 10% to 15% of them detected once, and around 21% sits in the top ten. This clonotype showed up just a few times. Its antigen is still unknown. Overall study results and limits: SARS-CoV-2 specificity was not confirmed for second-wave clones peaking on day 37. Day 15 to 85 contractors were CD4/CD8 balanced; later expanders leaned CD4+. Cross-reactive memory seemingly joined, as some responding clones were found in pre-infection memory.

The TCR originated in a man younger than 35 who had mild COVID-19 (a few samples of this study predate the infection). Cell type and time point are not known. The sequencing input was PBMCs or a T cell subset sorted from them (not recorded which). This chain links TRBV7-9 with TRBJ1-1; the D is unclear. The CDR3 DNA reads TGTGCCAGCAGCTTACGGCCTGAAGCTTTCTTT. Encoded protein: CASSLRPEAFF.